The 22 T cell receptor beta chains given below trace back to one sample, sequenced in a study of shared clonotypes between healthy human individuals. Naive CD8 populations comprised CD45RO-negative cells positively selected for CCR7, excluding terminally differentiated effector memory CD45RA+ cells. Using immunoSEQ multiplex PCR, the repertoire was profiled, and TCRdb retains in-frame clones only, with some absent. The sample shows more than 2 million clones, about 95% of them seen only once. The sequenced sample was naive CD8+ T cells sorted from blood. These receptor sequences come from a man aged 18 to 29 in good health.

This chain joins TRBV5-1 and TRBJ1-1; maybe TRBD1 (6 bases). V dropped 2 bases and J dropped 5 bases, with 19 bases sitting between them. CDR1 is SGHRS, CDR2 YFSETQ, per germline. The CDR3 is made up of 16 amino acids. The CDR3: CASSLEGGVTGTEAFF. CDR3 DNA: TGCGCCAGCAGCTTAGAGGGGGGCGTAACAGGTACTGAAGCTTTCTTT.

The V and J genes are TRBV4-3 and TRBJ2-5, with D tentatively TRBD2 (6 bases). The CDR3 is made up of 15 amino acids. Germline V gives CDR1 LGHNA, CDR2 YSLEER. The ends were cut back, 4 bases at V and 0 bases at J, with 12 bases in the middle. CDR3: CASSPRLANQETQYF. The DNA of the CDR3 is TGCGCCAGCAGCCCTCGCCTAGCGAACCAAGAGACCCAGTACTTC.

J is TRBJ2-5 and V is TRBV6-5; 10 nucleotides match TRBD2. Germline V gene lookup returns CDR1 MNHEY and CDR2 SVGAGI. The trim removed 5 bases at V and 1 base at J, leaving 4 bases unmatched. This CDR3 has 15 amino acids. The CDR3 bases are TGTGCCAGCAGTCAGTGGACTAGCGGCCAAGAGACCCAGTACTTC. It yields the protein CASSQWTSGQETQYF.

The V and J genes are TRBV2 and TRBJ1-2, with D unclear. The V gene's germline CDR1 is SNHLY and CDR2 FYNNEI. CDR3 length: 14 amino acids. V was clipped by 8 bases and J by 4 bases, with 17 bases between them. This CDR3 is CASPREAFSYGYTF. For the CDR3, the DNA is TGTGCCAGCCCACGAGAAGCGTTTTCCTATGGCTACACCTTC.

The chain is built from TRBV7-8 and TRBJ2-7; D not certain. V lost 3 bases and J lost 0, with 9 bases in between. The CDR3 spans 14 residues. The germline CDR1 and CDR2 sequences are SGHVS and FQNEAQ. The DNA for the CDR3 is TGTGCCAGCAGCTTTTTTCCCGCCTCCTACGAGCAGTACTTC. The encoded protein is CASSFFPASYEQYF.

The chain employs TRBV15 and TRBJ2-1; maybe TRBD1 (5 bases). Germline loops: CDR1 LNHNV, CDR2 YYDKDF (reference sequence). V lost 0 bases, J lost 8 bases, and 20 bases lay in between. The CDR3 runs to 17 residues. CDR3 DNA: TGTGCCACCAGCAGAGATTACGCCAGGGAAGATTTGGATGAGCAGTTCTTC. This gives the protein CATSRDYAREDLDEQFF.

The chain couples TRBV11-2 to TRBJ2-7; 8 positions agree with TRBD2. V lost 2 bases to trimming and J lost 2 bases; unmatched junction nucleotides: 5. The CDR3 totals 15 residues. Germline V gene lookup returns CDR1 SGHAT and CDR2 FQNNGV. Here the CDR3 DNA reads TGTGCCAGCAGCTTATTCCCGCGGGGGGCCTACGAGCAGTACTTC. Translated: CASSLFPRGAYEQYF.

The CDR3 sequence is CASTDGDSSYGYTF. CDR3 DNA: TGTGCCAGCACCGACGGGGACTCTAGCTATGGCTACACCTTC. The V gene is TRBV6-6, the J gene TRBJ1-2; D possibly corresponds to TRBD1 (5 bases). This CDR3 has 14 amino acids. V lost 7 bases and J lost 4, with 16 bases in between. The germline CDR1 and CDR2 sequences are MNHNY and SVGAGI (reference sequence).

V gene TRBV30 combines with J gene TRBJ2-7; D is uncertain. This CDR3 comprises 11 residues. Germline V gene sequence: CDR1 GTSNPN, CDR2 SVGIG (reference sequence). V shed 4 bases and J shed 7 bases, with 11 bases lying between them. In DNA form, the CDR3 reads TGTGCCTGGAATTCAGGTGGGGAGCAGTACTTC. As protein: CAWNSGGEQYF. The full variable domain, in which reference TRBV30 and TRBJ2-7 provide the parts outside the CDR3, is SQTIHQWPATLVQPVGSPLSLECTVEGTSNPNLYWYRQAAGRGLQLLFYSVGIGQISSEVPQNLSASRPQDRQFILSSKKLLLSDSGFYLCAWNSGGEQYFGPGTRLTVT.

V is TRBV6-6 and J is TRBJ1-1; D remains unclear. Between the trimmed V and J ends, which lost 1 base and 4 bases, there was a span of 13 bases. Germline CDR1 MNHNY, CDR2 SVGAGI (reference sequence). The CDR3 spans 15 residues. The CDR3: CASSYFSSEGTEAFF. For the CDR3, the DNA is TGTGCCAGCAGTTACTTTAGCTCTGAAGGCACTGAAGCTTTCTTT.

This chain joins TRBV4-2 and TRBJ2-3, with TRBD2 matching 12 bases. The CDR3 spans 16 residues. V lost 0 bases, J lost 7 bases, and 5 bases stayed unmatched. Germline V gene sequence: CDR1 LGHNA, CDR2 YNFKEQ. CDR3 in amino acids: CASSQDQTSGGYTQYF. CDR3 nucleotides: TGTGCCAGCAGCCAAGATCAAACTAGCGGGGGGTATACGCAGTATTTT.

This clone was detected once. The rearrangement uses TRBV28 and TRBJ1-5; D gene unclear. CDR1 and CDR2 from the germline V gene are MDHEN and SYDVKM. Trimming cost V 4 bases and J 0 bases, with 10 bases left between them. This CDR3 contains 15 residues. CDR3 nucleotides: TGTGCCAGCAGTTCCGAGACACATAGCAATCAGCCCCAGCATTTT. This translates into CASSSETHSNQPQHF.

V and J are TRBV6-6 and TRBJ2-3, with D unclear. CDR3 length equals 11 residues. Germline V CDR1 and CDR2: MNHNY, SVGAGI (reference sequence). V gave up 7 bases and J gave up 2 bases, with 4 bases separating them. The CDR3 spells CASIYTDTQYF. CDR3 nucleotide sequence: TGTGCCAGCATATACACAGATACGCAGTATTTT.

The chain couples TRBV6-1 to TRBJ1-4, with 9 bases that match TRBD1. CDR1 is MNHNS and CDR2 is SASEGT in the germline V gene. V shed 1 base, J shed 7 bases, and the junction held 4 bases outside the gene matches. The length of the CDR3 is 15 residues. CDR3 loop: CASSEVGTGSEKLFF. The DNA of the CDR3 is TGTGCCAGCAGTGAAGTTGGGACAGGGTCTGAAAAACTGTTTTTT.

J is TRBJ2-7 and V is TRBV2; the match to TRBD2 covers 8 bases. The length of the CDR3 is 12 residues. CDR1 and CDR2 from the germline V gene are SNHLY and FYNNEI. The V and J ends lost 8 bases and 3 bases, in that order; junction bases with no gene match: 3. The chain's CDR3 is CASGTSNYEQYF. The CDR3 DNA is TGTGCCAGCGGGACTAGTAACTACGAGCAGTACTTC.

This chain uses TRBV5-5 with TRBJ2-2; D remains unclear. With 2 bases removed from V and 4 bases from J, the gap between germline ends came to 12 bases. This CDR3 has 15 residues. Germline V gives CDR1 SGHKS, CDR2 YYEKEE (reference sequence). CDR3 region: CASSLDPGITGELFF. The CDR3, as DNA: TGTGCCAGCAGCTTAGACCCAGGTATCACCGGGGAGCTGTTTTTT.

V is TRBV27 and J is TRBJ1-1, with 9 positions matching TRBD1. CDR1 is MNHEY and CDR2 is SMNVEV in the germline V gene (reference sequence). Trimming cost V 5 bases and J 9 bases; bases outside gene matches: 16. The CDR3 sequence is 16 residues long. Here the CDR3 reads CASSPLGQGAGPKAFF. CDR3 sequence (DNA): TGTGCCAGCAGTCCCTTGGGACAGGGAGCTGGCCCAAAAGCTTTCTTT.

Regarding this clone: Additional DNA sequences in this sample encode the identical CDR3. The chain combines TRBV19 with TRBJ2-7; 9 nucleotides match TRBD2. J was trimmed by 0 bases and V by 5 bases; bases with no gene match: 2. Germline V gene lookup returns CDR1 LNHDA and CDR2 SQIVND (reference sequence). This CDR3 comprises 14 residues. DNA of the CDR3: TGTGCCAGTAGTGTTAGCGGGAGCTCCTACGAGCAGTACTTC. This encodes CASSVSGSSYEQYF. Full variable domain (missing parts from reference TRBV19 and TRBJ2-7): DGGITQSPKYLFRKEGQNVTLSCEQNLNHDAMYWYRQDPGQGLRLIYYSQIVNDFQKGDIAEGYSVSREKKESFPLTVTSAQKNPTAFYLCASSVSGSSYEQYFGPGTRLTVT.

V and J are TRBV9 and TRBJ2-7; D is perhaps TRBD1 or TRBD2 (5 bases each). V lost 0 bases, J lost 5 bases, and 15 bases lay in between. The germline CDR1 and CDR2 sequences are SGDLS and YYNGEE. The CDR3 spans 15 residues. This CDR3 reads CASSVVGAGIDEQYF. CDR3 bases: TGTGCCAGCAGCGTAGTCGGGGCAGGGATAGACGAGCAGTACTTC.

The V and J genes are TRBV4-1 and TRBJ2-4; D gene unclear. This CDR3 is 15 amino acids long. Deletions cut 0 bases from V and 0 bases from J, with 6 bases between. CDR1 is MGHRA and CDR2 is YSYEKL in the germline V gene. CDR3 loop: CASSQDDVAKNIQYF. Written as DNA, the CDR3 is TGCGCCAGCAGCCAAGACGACGTAGCCAAAAACATTCAGTACTTC.

Comment on this clone: The junction departs from germline at one end; a sequencing error may be responsible. This chain links TRBV30 with TRBJ1-1; D perhaps matches TRBD1 (5 bases). CDR1 and CDR2 from the germline V gene are GTSNPN and SVGIG (reference sequence). This CDR3 contains 14 residues. The CDR3 region is CAWRRGFLNTEASF. CDR3 DNA sequence: TGTGCCTGGAGGCGGGGGTTTCTGAACACTGAAGCTTCCTTT.

The V and J genes are TRBV2 and TRBJ1-6; no definite D call. Looked up from germline, CDR1 is SNHLY and CDR2 is FYNNEI. The V and J ends lost 8 bases and 7 bases respectively, with 12 bases between them. There are 13 residues in the CDR3. CDR3 residues: CASLGLRNSPLHF. CDR3 DNA: TGTGCCAGCCTCGGCCTCAGAAATTCACCCCTCCACTTT.